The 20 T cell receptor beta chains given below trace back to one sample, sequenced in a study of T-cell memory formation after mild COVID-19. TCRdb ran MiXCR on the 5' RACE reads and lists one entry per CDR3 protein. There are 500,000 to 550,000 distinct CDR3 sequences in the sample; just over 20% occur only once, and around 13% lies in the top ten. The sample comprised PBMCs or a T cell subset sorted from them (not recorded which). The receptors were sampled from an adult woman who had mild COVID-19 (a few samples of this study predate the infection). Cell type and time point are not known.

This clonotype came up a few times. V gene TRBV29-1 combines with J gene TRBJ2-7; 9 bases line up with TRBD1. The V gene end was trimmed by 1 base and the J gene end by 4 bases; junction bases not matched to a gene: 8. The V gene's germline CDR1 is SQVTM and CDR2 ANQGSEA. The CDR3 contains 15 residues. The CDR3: CSVEALATGGYEQYF. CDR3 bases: TGCAGCGTTGAAGCACTCGCGACAGGGGGGTACGAGCAGTACTTC.

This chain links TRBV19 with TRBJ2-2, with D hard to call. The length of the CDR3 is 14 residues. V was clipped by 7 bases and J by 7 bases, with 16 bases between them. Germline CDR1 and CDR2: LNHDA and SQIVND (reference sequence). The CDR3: CASTDVGGIGELFF. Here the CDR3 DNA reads TGTGCCAGTACCGACGTGGGTGGAATCGGGGAGCTGTTTTTT.

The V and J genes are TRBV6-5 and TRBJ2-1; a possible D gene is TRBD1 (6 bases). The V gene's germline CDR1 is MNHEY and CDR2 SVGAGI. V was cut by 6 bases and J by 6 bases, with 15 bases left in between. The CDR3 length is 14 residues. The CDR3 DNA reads TGTGCCAGCAGCCAGGGACACATCGCCAATGAGCAGTTCTTC. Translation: CASSQGHIANEQFF.

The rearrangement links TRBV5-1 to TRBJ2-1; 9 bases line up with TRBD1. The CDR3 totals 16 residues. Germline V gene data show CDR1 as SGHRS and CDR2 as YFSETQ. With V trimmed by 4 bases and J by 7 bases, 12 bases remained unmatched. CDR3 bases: TGCGCCAGCAGCAGATCCGGGACAGGGAGTGAAAATGAGCAGTTCTTC. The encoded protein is CASSRSGTGSENEQFF.

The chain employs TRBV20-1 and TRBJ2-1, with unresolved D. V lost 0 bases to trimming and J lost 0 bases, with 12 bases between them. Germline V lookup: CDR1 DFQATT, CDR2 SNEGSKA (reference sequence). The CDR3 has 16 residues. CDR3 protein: CSARDGRTVSYNEQFF. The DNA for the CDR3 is TGCAGTGCTAGAGATGGAAGGACGGTCTCCTACAATGAGCAGTTCTTC.

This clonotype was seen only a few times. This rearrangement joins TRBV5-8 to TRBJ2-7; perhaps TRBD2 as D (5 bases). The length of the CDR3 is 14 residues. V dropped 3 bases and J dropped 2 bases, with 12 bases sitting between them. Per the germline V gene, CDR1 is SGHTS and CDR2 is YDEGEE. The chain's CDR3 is CASSSRESTYEQYF. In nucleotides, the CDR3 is TGTGCCAGCAGCTCCCGGGAATCGACCTACGAGCAGTACTTC.

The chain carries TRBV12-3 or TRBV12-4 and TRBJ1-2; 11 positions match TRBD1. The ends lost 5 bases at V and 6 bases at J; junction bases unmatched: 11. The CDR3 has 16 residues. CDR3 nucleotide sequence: TGTGCCAGCAGTCTAGGACAGGGGGCGGTCTCACATGGCTACACCTTC. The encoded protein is CASSLGQGAVSHGYTF.

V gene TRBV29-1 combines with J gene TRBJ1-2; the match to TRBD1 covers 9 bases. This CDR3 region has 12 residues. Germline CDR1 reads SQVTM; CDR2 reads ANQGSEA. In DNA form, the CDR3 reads TGCGGCTGTGGACAGGGGACCGGTGGCTACACCTTC. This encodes CGCGQGTGGYTF.

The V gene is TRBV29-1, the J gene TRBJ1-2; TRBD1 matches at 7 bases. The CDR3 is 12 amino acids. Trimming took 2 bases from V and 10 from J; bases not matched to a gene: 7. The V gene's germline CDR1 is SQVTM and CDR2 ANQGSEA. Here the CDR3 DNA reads TGCAGCGTTGAATTAGGGGGCCCTGCCTACACCTTC. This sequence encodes CSVELGGPAYTF.

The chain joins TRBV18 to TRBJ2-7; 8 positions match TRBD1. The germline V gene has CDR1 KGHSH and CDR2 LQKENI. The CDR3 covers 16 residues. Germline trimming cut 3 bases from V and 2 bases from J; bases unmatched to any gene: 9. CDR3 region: CASSPSPGQDTYEQYF. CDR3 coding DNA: TGTGCCAGCTCACCTTCACCGGGACAGGACACCTACGAGCAGTACTTC.

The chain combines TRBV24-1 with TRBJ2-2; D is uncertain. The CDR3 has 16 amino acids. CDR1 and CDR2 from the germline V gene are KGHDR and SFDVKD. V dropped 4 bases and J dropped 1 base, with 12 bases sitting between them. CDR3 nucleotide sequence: TGTGCCACCAGTGAGGTTGTTAGAGGGAACACCGGGGAGCTGTTTTTT. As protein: CATSEVVRGNTGELFF.

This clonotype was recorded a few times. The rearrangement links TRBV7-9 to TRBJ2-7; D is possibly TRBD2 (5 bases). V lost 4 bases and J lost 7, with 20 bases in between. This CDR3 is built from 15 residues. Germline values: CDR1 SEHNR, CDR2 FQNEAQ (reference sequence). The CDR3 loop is CASSSPGVRPLEQYF. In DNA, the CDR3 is TGTGCCAGCAGCTCCCCCGGGGTGAGACCTCTAGAGCAGTACTTC.

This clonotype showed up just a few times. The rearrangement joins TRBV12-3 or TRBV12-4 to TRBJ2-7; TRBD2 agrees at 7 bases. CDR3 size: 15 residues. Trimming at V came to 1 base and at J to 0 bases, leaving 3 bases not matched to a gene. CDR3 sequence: CASSLGLARSYEQYF. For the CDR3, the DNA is TGTGCCAGCAGTTTAGGACTAGCCCGCTCCTACGAGCAGTACTTC.

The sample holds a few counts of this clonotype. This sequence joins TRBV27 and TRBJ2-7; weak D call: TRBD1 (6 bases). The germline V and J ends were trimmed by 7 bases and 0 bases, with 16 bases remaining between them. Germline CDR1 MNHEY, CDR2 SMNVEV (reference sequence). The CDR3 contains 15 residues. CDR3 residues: CASTPHAGDSYEQYF. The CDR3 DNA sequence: TGTGCCAGCACCCCCCACGCAGGGGACTCCTACGAGCAGTACTTC.

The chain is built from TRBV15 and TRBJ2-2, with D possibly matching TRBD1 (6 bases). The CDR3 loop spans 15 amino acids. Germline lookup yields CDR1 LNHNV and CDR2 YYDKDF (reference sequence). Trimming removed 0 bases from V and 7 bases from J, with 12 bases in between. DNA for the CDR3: TGTGCCACCAGCAGAGACAGGGGTCTAGACGGGGAGCTGTTTTTT. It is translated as CATSRDRGLDGELFF.

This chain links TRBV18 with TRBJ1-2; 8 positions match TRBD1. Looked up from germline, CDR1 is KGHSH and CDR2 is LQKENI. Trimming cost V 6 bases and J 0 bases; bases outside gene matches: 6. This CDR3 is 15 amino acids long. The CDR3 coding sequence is TGTGCCAGCTCGGGGGACAGGCACCCTAACTATGGCTACACCTTC. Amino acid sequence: CASSGDRHPNYGYTF.

The CDR3 is CASSLASGRFYEQYF. CDR3 coding DNA: TGTGCCAGCAGCTTAGCTAGCGGGAGGTTCTACGAGCAGTACTTC. This chain joins TRBV7-9 and TRBJ2-7, with 10 nucleotides matching TRBD2. Germline CDR1 SEHNR, CDR2 FQNEAQ (reference sequence). Trimming removed 0 bases from V and 3 bases from J; junction bases left unmatched: 2. There are 15 residues in the CDR3. The full variable domain, its missing parts supplied by reference TRBV7-9 and TRBJ2-7, is DTGVSQNPRHKITKRGQNVTFRCDPISEHNRLYWYRQTLGQGPEFLTYFQNEAQLEKSRLLSDRFSAERPKGSFSTLEIQRTEQGDSAMYLCASSLASGRFYEQYFGPGTRLTVT.

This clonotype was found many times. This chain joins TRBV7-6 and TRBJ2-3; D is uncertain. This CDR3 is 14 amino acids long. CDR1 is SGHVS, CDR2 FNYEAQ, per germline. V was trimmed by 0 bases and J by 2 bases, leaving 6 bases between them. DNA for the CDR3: TGTGCCAGCAGCTTAGCGGGGTTCACAGATACGCAGTATTTT. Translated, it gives CASSLAGFTDTQYF.

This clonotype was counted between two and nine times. The CDR3 spells CSVIGTEYNEQFF. CDR3 sequence (DNA): TGCAGCGTTATCGGGACAGAATACAATGAGCAGTTCTTC. V usage is TRBV29-1 and J usage is TRBJ2-1; 7 nucleotides align to TRBD1. After removal of 5 bases from V and 4 bases from J, the junction contained 5 bases not matched to a gene. The CDR3 has 13 amino acids. Germline-derived CDR1 and CDR2 are SQVTM and ANQGSEA.

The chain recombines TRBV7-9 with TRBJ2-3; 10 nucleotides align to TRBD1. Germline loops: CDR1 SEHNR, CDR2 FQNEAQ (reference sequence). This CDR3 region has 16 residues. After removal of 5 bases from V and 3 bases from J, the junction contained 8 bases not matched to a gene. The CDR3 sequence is CASSDPDRGSTDTQYF. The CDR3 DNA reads TGTGCCAGCAGCGACCCGGACAGGGGGAGTACAGATACGCAGTATTTT.